This TCR beta chain was recorded in a study of shared clonotypes between healthy human individuals. About the study: Three plates each covered CD4 naive and memory; CD8 naive two, CD8 memory one. Study results and caveats: Among the subsets, naive ones generally showed larger estimated richness than memory ones. Naive CD4 clonotypes were shared across a handful of donors at roughly 5%.

Concerning this clone itself: Its antigen is not known.

Splitting of each subset's genomic DNA was done evenly across several immunoSEQ plates. The data were produced by immunoSEQ multiplex PCR, yet TCRdb's version contains in-frame clones alone and is incomplete. This sample has over a million clones, with 78% found just once. V was shortened by 3 bases and J by 3 bases, with 12 bases between the two germline ends. The V gene's germline CDR1 is SGHDN and CDR2 FVKESK. This CDR3 has 14 amino acids. The rearrangement uses TRBV14 and TRBJ2-7, with D perhaps matching TRBD1 (5 bases). Sequenced input: memory CD4+ T cells from PBMCs. Subset given: CD45RA-negative fraction. The origin of this receptor is a man between 18 and 29 years old in good health. Some clones in this sample may be carry-over from other donors' samples. CDR3 in DNA: TGTGCCAGCAGCCATCAGGACACCTACTACGAGCAGTACTTC. It specifies CASSHQDTYYEQYF.